Shown below are 3 T cell receptor beta chains from a single sample sequenced in a study of cytomegalovirus exposure and HLA in healthy donors. This PCR relied on a set of 60 Vbeta primers and 13 Jbeta primers. Assay: immunoSEQ multiplex PCR; the TCRdb copy retains only in-frame clones and omits some. The sample shows some 200,000 clones, 82% of them seen only once. The material sequenced was PBMCs. The receptors were gathered from a woman in her forties in good health and CMV-seronegative.

The rearrangement uses TRBV27 and TRBJ2-5, with 13 positions matching TRBD2. J lost 2 bases, V lost 2 bases, and 2 bases had no gene match. The V gene's germline CDR1 is MNHEY and CDR2 SMNVEV (reference sequence). The CDR3 is 16 residues long. CDR3 region: CASSLLTSGGQETQYF. CDR3 in DNA: TGTGCCAGCAGTTTACTGACTAGCGGGGGGCAAGAGACCCAGTACTTC.

V gene TRBV6-5 combines with J gene TRBJ2-1; the D is unclear. The CDR3 sequence is 14 residues long. V lost 0 bases to trimming and J lost 7 bases, with 10 bases between them. CDR1 MNHEY and CDR2 SVGAGI come from the germline V gene. The DNA of the CDR3 is TGTGCCAGCAGTTACTCCCTGGCCGCAAATGAGCAGTTCTTC. It is translated as CASSYSLAANEQFF.

This chain links TRBV6-5 with TRBJ1-1; D remains unclear. The CDR3 is made up of 13 amino acids. The V gene lost 2 bases and the J gene lost 0 bases, with 4 bases spanning the gap. The V gene's germline CDR1 is MNHEY and CDR2 SVGAGI. CDR3 sequence: CASSYNLNTEAFF. The CDR3 coding sequence is TGTGCCAGCAGTTACAACTTGAACACTGAAGCTTTCTTT.